The sequence of this T cell receptor (beta chain) was determined in a study of T-cell reconstitution after alpha-beta-depleted transplantation in children. Unique molecular identifiers were incorporated during preparation of the TCRbeta library. TCRdb used MiXCR to reprocess the PCR reads, holding one entry per CDR3 protein. This table has approximately 400,000 distinct CDR3 sequences, approximately 10% appearing once. Sample: PBMCs from the stem cell graft donor, taken from the stem cell graft. This clonotype was sampled from a human donor who donated a stem cell graft to a child with acute myeloid leukemia.

Here the CDR3 reads CASSQDVIAGAADTQYF. DNA of the CDR3: TGTGCCAGCAGCCAAGATGTAATAGCGGGGGCCGCAGATACGCAGTATTTT. This chain connects TRBV14 to TRBJ2-3; the match to TRBD2 covers 9 bases. This CDR3 has 17 residues. The ends lost 0 bases at V and 4 bases at J; junction bases unmatched: 8. Germline CDR1 reads SGHDN; CDR2 reads FVKESK.